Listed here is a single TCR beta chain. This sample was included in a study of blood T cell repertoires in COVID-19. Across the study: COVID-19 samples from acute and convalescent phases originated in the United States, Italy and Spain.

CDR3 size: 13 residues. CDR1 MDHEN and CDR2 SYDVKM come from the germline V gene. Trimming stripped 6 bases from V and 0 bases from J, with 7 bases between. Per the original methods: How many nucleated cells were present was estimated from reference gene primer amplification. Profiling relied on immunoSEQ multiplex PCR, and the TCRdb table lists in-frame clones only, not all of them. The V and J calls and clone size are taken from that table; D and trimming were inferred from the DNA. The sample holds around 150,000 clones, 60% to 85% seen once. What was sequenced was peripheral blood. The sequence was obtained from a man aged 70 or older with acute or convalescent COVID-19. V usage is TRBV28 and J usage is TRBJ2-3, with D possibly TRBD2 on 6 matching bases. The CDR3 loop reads CASRGTSTDTQYF. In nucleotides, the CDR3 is TGTGCCAGCAGGGGGACTAGCACAGATACGCAGTATTTT.